Sequencing of this TCR beta chain was carried out in a study of T cell responses to AZD1222 COVID-19 vaccine. Study-wide findings and caveats: Across spike, vaccine-associated CD4 TCRs were found, dominant at 160-218 and 743-854. Seropositive AZD1222 recipients at baseline numbered only 6 or 7.

Germline V gene lookup returns CDR1 SGDLS and CDR2 YYNGEE. The germline V and J ends were trimmed by 2 bases and 6 bases, with 3 bases remaining between them. This CDR3 spans 12 amino acids. A note on this clone: Its antigen is still unknown.

This table comes from immunoSEQ multiplex PCR, and its TCRdb copy is limited to in-frame clones, with some not included. Found here are 55,000 to 80,000 clones, 84% of them singletons; the top ten hold 9.5% to 10%. The receptor comes from an adult in good health. The chain uses TRBV9 and TRBJ1-6; no clear D. Sample: peripheral blood, taken on day 0 of AZD1222 vaccination. The CDR3 protein is CASSVSNSPLHF. CDR3 nucleotide sequence: TGTGCCAGCAGCGTGTCTAATTCACCCCTCCACTTT.